This T cell receptor beta chain was recorded in a study of T cells in tumors and immune-related adverse events. This table comes from immunoSEQ multiplex PCR, and its TCRdb copy is limited to in-frame clones, with some not included. Of about 22,000 clones listed, about 90% were seen once; the top ten hold around 1.3%. The CDR3 consists of 18 residues. CDR1 MNHNS and CDR2 SASEGT come from the germline V gene. Deletions cut 4 bases from V and 5 bases from J, with 23 bases between. V is TRBV6-1 and J is TRBJ1-4; D is unresolved. The source material was lymph node tissue, sampled from a patient treated with anti-PD-1 therapy. This receptor was obtained from a female donor with metastatic renal cell carcinoma. CDR3 sequence: CASSGEIMGRRKNEKLFF. DNA for the CDR3: TGTGCCAGCAGTGGTGAAATAATGGGTAGACGAAAAAATGAAAAACTGTTTTTT.